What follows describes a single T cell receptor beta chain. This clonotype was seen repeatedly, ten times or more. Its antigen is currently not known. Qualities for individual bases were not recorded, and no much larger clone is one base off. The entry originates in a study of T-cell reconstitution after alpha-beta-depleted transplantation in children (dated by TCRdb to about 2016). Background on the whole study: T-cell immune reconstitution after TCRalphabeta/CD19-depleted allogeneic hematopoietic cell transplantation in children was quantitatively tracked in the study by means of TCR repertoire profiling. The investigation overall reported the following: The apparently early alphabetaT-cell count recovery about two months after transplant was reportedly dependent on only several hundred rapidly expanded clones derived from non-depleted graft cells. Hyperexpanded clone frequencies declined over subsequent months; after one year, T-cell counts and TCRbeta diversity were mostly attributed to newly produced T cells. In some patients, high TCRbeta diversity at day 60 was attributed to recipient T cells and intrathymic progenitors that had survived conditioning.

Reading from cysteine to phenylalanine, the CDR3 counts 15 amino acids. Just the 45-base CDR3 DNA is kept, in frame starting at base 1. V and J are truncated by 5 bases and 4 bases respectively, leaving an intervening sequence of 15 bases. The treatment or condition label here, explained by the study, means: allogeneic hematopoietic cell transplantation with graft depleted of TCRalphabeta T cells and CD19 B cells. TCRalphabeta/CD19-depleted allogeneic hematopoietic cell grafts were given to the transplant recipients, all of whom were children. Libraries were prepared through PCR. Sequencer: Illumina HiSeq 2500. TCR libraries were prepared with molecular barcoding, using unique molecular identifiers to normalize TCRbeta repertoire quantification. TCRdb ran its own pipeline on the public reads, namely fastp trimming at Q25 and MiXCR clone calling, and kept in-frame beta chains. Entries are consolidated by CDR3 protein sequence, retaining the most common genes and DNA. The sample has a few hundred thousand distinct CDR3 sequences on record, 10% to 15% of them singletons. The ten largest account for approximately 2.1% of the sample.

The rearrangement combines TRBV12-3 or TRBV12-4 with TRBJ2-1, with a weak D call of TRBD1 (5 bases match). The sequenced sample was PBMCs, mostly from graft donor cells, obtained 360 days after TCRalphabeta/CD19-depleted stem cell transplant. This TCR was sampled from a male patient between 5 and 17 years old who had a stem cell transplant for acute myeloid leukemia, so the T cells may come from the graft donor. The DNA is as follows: TGTGCCAGCAGTATCCGGGTTCAGGGTTACAATGAGCAGTTCTTC. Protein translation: CASSIRVQGYNEQFF.